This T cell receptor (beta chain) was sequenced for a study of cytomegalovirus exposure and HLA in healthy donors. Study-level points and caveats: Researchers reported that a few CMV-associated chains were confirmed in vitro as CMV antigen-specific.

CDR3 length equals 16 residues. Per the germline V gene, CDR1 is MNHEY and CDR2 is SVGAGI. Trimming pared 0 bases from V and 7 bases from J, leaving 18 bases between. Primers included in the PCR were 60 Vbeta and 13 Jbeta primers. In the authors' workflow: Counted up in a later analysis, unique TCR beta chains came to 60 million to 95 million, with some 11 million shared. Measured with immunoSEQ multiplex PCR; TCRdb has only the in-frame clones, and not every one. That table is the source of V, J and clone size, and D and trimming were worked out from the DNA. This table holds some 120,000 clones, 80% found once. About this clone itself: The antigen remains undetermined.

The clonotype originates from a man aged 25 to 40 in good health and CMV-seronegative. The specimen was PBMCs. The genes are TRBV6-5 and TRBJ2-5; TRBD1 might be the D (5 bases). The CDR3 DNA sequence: TGTGCCAGCAGTTACTCGCGAGTGCAGGGCCGAGGGACCCAGTACTTC. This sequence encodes CASSYSRVQGRGTQYF.